The T cell receptor (beta chain) described here comes from a study of radiation and T cells in renal cell carcinoma. As for the study in general: Nephrectomy followed 15 Gy stereotactic body radiation by 4 weeks.

Indicated time point: blood 2 weeks post-SBRT. The treatment here: 15 Gy SBRT to primary tumor, nephrectomy 4 weeks later. Serial blood draws occurred at baseline and 2 and 4 weeks post-SBRT. Assay used: immunoSEQ multiplex PCR; TCRdb lists only in-frame clones, some missing. The sample carries some 70,000 clones, around 76% recorded once. Study-level points and caveats: Pretreatment tumor biopsies were lacking, so baseline clonotypes are unknown. In blood, top tumor clones expanded by 2 weeks, shrinking by 4.

CDR3 size: 15 residues. J lost 2 bases, V lost 2 bases, and 4 bases had no gene match. Germline CDR1 is MGHDK and CDR2 is SYGVNS. Concerning this clone: Its antigen remains unidentified.

V and J are TRBV25-1 and TRBJ2-7; 9 bases map to TRBD1. The TCR comes from a man aged 55 to 70 with renal cell carcinoma. This specimen consisted of blood, obtained from a patient whose treatment included radiotherapy and nephrectomy. CDR3 residues: CASSELGQGAYEQYF. The CDR3 coding sequence is TGTGCCAGCAGTGAACTGGGACAGGGTGCCTACGAGCAGTACTTC.